These 12 T cell receptor beta chains came from one sample sequenced in a study of CD8 T cells in Susac syndrome. It was with random hexamers that roughly 0.45 to 1 ug RNA was reverse transcribed. TCRdb called the immunoSEQ multiplex PCR reads again in MiXCR, with one record for every CDR3 protein. The sample shows roughly 150,000 distinct CDR3 sequences, just under 95% of them seen only once. Sequencing input: CD8+ T cells from PBMCs. These receptor sequences come from a human donor with Susac syndrome.

The V gene is TRBV9, the J gene TRBJ1-1; the D gene is possibly TRBD1 (6 bases). This CDR3 is built from 13 residues. From germline, CDR1 is SGDLS and CDR2 YYNGEE. With 4 bases removed from V and 1 base from J, the gap between germline ends came to 8 bases. This CDR3 reads CASSRGANTEAFF. Here the CDR3 DNA reads TGTGCCAGCAGCCGGGGGGCGAACACTGAAGCTTTCTTT.

V usage is TRBV7-6 and J usage is TRBJ2-1; possible D gene TRBD2, 6 bases. V lost 8 bases, J lost 0 bases, and 11 bases lay in between. In germline, CDR1 is SGHVS, CDR2 FNYEAQ. The length of the CDR3 is 14 residues. The CDR3 spells CASAPSVSYNEQFF. The DNA for the CDR3 is TGTGCCAGCGCGCCTAGCGTCTCCTACAATGAGCAGTTCTTC.

This clonotype was observed once. The chain couples TRBV4-2 to TRBJ2-7; D tentatively fits TRBD1 or TRBD2 (5 bases each). With 0 bases removed from V and 5 bases from J, the gap between germline ends came to 8 bases. Germline V gene lookup returns CDR1 LGHNA and CDR2 YNFKEQ. The CDR3 consists of 13 residues. This chain's CDR3 is CASSQDVGDEQYF. The CDR3 bases are TGTGCCAGCAGCCAAGATGTGGGGGACGAGCAGTACTTC.

The chain carries TRBV12-3 or TRBV12-4 and TRBJ1-2, with D tentatively TRBD1 (5 bases). Deletions cut 1 base from V and 4 bases from J, with 13 bases between. The CDR3 is made up of 15 amino acids. CDR3 DNA: TGTGCCAGCAGTTTAGAGGACTCGGGGGTCTATGGCTACACCTTC. As protein: CASSLEDSGVYGYTF.

This clonotype has just one count. This chain connects TRBV4-1 to TRBJ2-1; D uncertain. V was shortened by 1 base and J by 6 bases, with 13 bases between the two germline ends. The germline gives CDR1 MGHRA, CDR2 YSYEKL. The CDR3 runs 15 residues. CDR3 nucleotides: TGCGCCAGCAGCCAAGGAATAACACCCGTCAATGAGCAGTTCTTC. This codes for CASSQGITPVNEQFF.

The genes are TRBV7-6 and TRBJ2-5, with D possibly TRBD2 on 5 matching bases. Germline V CDR1 and CDR2: SGHVS, FNYEAQ. V was clipped by 2 bases and J by 2 bases, with 9 bases between them. The CDR3 has 14 amino acids. Here the CDR3 reads CASSLTDFQETQYF. As DNA, the CDR3 is TGTGCCAGCAGCTTAACGGACTTTCAAGAGACCCAGTACTTC.

The chain links TRBV3-1 to TRBJ2-1, with 7 bases identical to TRBD2. This CDR3 contains 16 residues. Germline V gives CDR1 LGHDT, CDR2 YNNKEL (reference sequence). Germline trimming cut 3 bases from V and 6 bases from J; bases unmatched to any gene: 11. DNA for the CDR3: TGTGCCAGCAGCCAGGGCGGGAGTGGTCCGTTCAATGAGCAGTTCTTC. Translated: CASSQGGSGPFNEQFF.

The DNA for the CDR3 is TGTGCCAGCAGTGGGGCAGATACGCAGTATTTT. Its protein is CASSGADTQYF. The chain employs TRBV9 and TRBJ2-3; D is unclear. Looked up from germline, CDR1 is SGDLS and CDR2 is YYNGEE. CDR3 size: 11 residues. Trimming took 5 bases from V and 4 from J, leaving 5 bases between them.

This chain joins TRBV12-3 or TRBV12-4 and TRBJ1-2; 7 positions match TRBD1. CDR3 length equals 14 residues. V shed 3 bases, J shed 4 bases, and the junction held 5 bases outside the gene matches. CDR3 nucleotide sequence: TGTGCCAGCAGTTTCGACAGGGTCGGCTATGGCTACACCTTC. It specifies CASSFDRVGYGYTF.

The genes are TRBV12-3 or TRBV12-4 and TRBJ2-7; D call uncertain. The V end lost 5 bases, the J end lost 4 bases, and 15 bases lay between the germline ends. The CDR3 runs to 14 residues. The CDR3 reads CASSPPASPYEQYF. The CDR3 nucleotides read TGTGCCAGCAGTCCACCGGCCAGCCCTTACGAGCAGTACTTC.

The chain carries TRBV7-2 and TRBJ1-2, with unresolved D. CDR3 length equals 13 residues. Deletions cut 7 bases from V and 2 bases from J, with 11 bases between. Germline assignment: CDR1 SGHTA and CDR2 FQGNSA. The CDR3 protein is CASTGRVNYGYTF. CDR3 in DNA: TGTGCCAGCACCGGCCGGGTGAACTATGGCTACACCTTC.

The chain recombines TRBV20-1 with TRBJ2-1; a possible D gene is TRBD2 (6 bases). Per germline, CDR1 DFQATT and CDR2 SNEGSKA (reference sequence). This CDR3 spans 12 amino acids. V was pared by 5 bases and J by 9 bases, with 14 bases between. In DNA, the CDR3 is TGCAGTGCTTCGGAGGGTTGGGCTGAGCAGTTCTTC. It encodes CSASEGWAEQFF.